This is a list of T cell receptor beta chains from one sample in a study of blood T cell repertoires in COVID-19. TCRdb's copy holds only in-frame clones and misses some; the assay was immunoSEQ multiplex PCR. The table lists about 240,000 clones, 86% of them singletons. The sequencing input was peripheral blood. The receptor set was obtained from a man older than 75 with acute or convalescent COVID-19. CDR3s include the opening cysteine and the closing phenylalanine or tryptophan. D genes are given only for firm matches. Where a row states a size, it is once, few, many or the class of an expanded clone; other rows omit it.

TRBJ1-4 . TRBV18 . TGTGCCAGCTCACCACGTCCGGGTAATGAAAAACTGTTTTTT CASSPRPGNEKLFF
TRBJ1-2 . TRBV3-1/TRBV3-2 once TGTGCCAGCAGCCAGGTAGCAGGGATGTCTGGCTACACCTTC CASSQVAGMSGYTF
TRBJ2-2 . TRBV6-1 . TGTGCCAGCAGTGAAATGGAGGGGCGTGGGGAGCTGTTTTTT CASSEMEGRGELFF
TRBJ1-4 . TRBV2 . TGTGCCAGCAGTCCTCCTAGGCCTTTAAATGAAAAACTGTTTTTT CASSPPRPLNEKLFF
TRBJ1-2 . TRBV7-9 once TGTGCCAGCAGCACAGGACAGAGAAATAACTATGGCTACACCTTC CASSTGQRNNYGYTF
TRBJ1-4 TRBD1 TRBV19 . TGTGCCGGACTGGACAGGGGCGCGACTAATGAAAAACTGTTTTTT CAGLDRGATNEKLFF
TRBJ1-2 . TRBV7-9 . TGTGCCAGCAGCACGGACACGAACTATGGCTACACCTTC CASSTDTNYGYTF
TRBJ1-3 . TRBV24-1 once TGTGCCACCAGTGAACGACAGGAGAGCTCTGGAAACACCATATATTTT CATSERQESSGNTIYF
TRBJ2-3 TRBD2 TRBV28 . TGTGCCAGCAGCCCATTCGGGAGGGCCGTAGATACGCAGTATTTT CASSPFGRAVDTQYF
TRBJ1-5 TRBD1 TRBV2 . TGTGCCAGCAGTTTGGACAGGGTTCAGCCCCAGCATTTT CASSLDRVQPQHF